The next 5 T cell receptor beta chains were all read from a single sample in a study of blood T cell repertoires in COVID-19. Profiling relied on immunoSEQ multiplex PCR, and the TCRdb table lists in-frame clones only, not all of them. The data show fewer than 11,000 clones, around 89% seen once. Sequencing was performed on peripheral blood. These receptor sequences come from a human donor in a cohort sampled during active COVID-19.

For the CDR3, the DNA is TGTGCCAGCAGTGATTCCCCCAGGCCGAACACTGAAGCTTTCTTT. Translated: CASSDSPRPNTEAFF. The V call is TRBV25-1, the J call TRBJ1-1; D not resolved. The CDR3 spans 15 residues. CDR1 MGHDK and CDR2 SYGVNS come from the germline V gene. V was cut by 3 bases and J by 1 base, with 12 bases left in between.

V and J are TRBV2 and TRBJ1-5; TRBD1 agrees at 9 bases. CDR1 and CDR2 (germline): SNHLY, FYNNEI. Trimming cost V 6 bases and J 5 bases; bases outside gene matches: 8. The CDR3 extends over 15 amino acids. The CDR3 spells CASSPGTGPYQPQHF. DNA for the CDR3: TGTGCCAGCAGCCCCGGGACAGGGCCGTATCAGCCCCAGCATTTT.

The chain has TRBV2 and TRBJ1-6; the match to TRBD1 covers 8 bases. The trim removed 4 bases at V and 7 bases at J, leaving 3 bases unmatched. Germline loops: CDR1 SNHLY, CDR2 FYNNEI. This CDR3 spans 14 amino acids. For the CDR3, the DNA is TGTGCCAGCAGTGGACAGGGGCGAAATTCACCCCTCCACTTT. Its protein product is CASSGQGRNSPLHF.

This clone showed up just once. CDR3 sequence: CASGVGQGSYNEQFF. The CDR3 DNA is TGTGCCAGCGGGGTTGGACAGGGATCGTACAATGAGCAGTTCTTC. The rearrangement links TRBV6-5 to TRBJ2-1; 8 bases fit TRBD1. In germline, CDR1 is MNHEY, CDR2 SVGAGI. Trimming at V came to 8 bases and at J to 4 bases, leaving 10 bases not matched to a gene. This CDR3 has 15 amino acids.

The chain employs TRBV4-2 and TRBJ1-3; 10 bases fit TRBD1. V lost 3 bases, J lost 2 bases, and 4 bases stayed unmatched. Germline assignment: CDR1 LGHNA and CDR2 YNFKEQ. The CDR3 has 16 amino acids. CDR3 sequence (DNA): TGTGCCAGCAGCCAGGATGGACAGGGGGCTGGAAACACCATATATTTT. Its translation: CASSQDGQGAGNTIYF.